This T cell receptor beta chain was retrieved from a study of blood T cell repertoires in COVID-19. V was cut by 3 bases and J by 3 bases, with 9 bases left in between. The CDR3 runs 13 residues. Germline assignment: CDR1 MNHEY and CDR2 SMNVEV (reference sequence). Using immunoSEQ multiplex PCR, the repertoire was profiled, and TCRdb retains in-frame clones only, with some absent. The sample includes about 210,000 clones, less than 90% of them seen just once. This clone was observed a single time. The chain links TRBV27 to TRBJ2-7; D perhaps matches TRBD2 (5 bases). The sample comprised peripheral blood. This TCR derives from a man aged 70-80 years with acute or convalescent COVID-19. CDR3 protein: CASSFNRGYEQYF. The CDR3 DNA is TGTGCCAGCAGTTTCAACCGGGGCTACGAGCAGTACTTC.